The subject of this entry is one TCR beta chain. Its antigen is unknown. The time point here: cycle 4 day 1 (C4D1), after 6 weeks of nivolumab. Brentuximab vedotin exposure varied, and every patient relapsed after autologous stem cell transplantation. When best responses were assessed, they were complete response, partial response or progressive disease. Germline-derived CDR1 and CDR2 are LNHDA and SQIVND (reference sequence). The ends were cut back, 5 bases at V and 1 base at J, with 12 bases in the middle. There are 14 residues in the CDR3. Only in-frame clones appear in the TCRdb table, and some are missing; sequencing was by immunoSEQ multiplex PCR. The sample shows 21,000 or so clones, around nine tenths of them seen only once. The data stem from a study of PD-1 blockade in classical Hodgkin lymphoma. Study in general: On a schedule of every 2 weeks, patients received nivolumab 3 mg/kg intravenously. Findings of the study overall: Relative to healthy donors, newly diagnosed patients reportedly had lower baseline TCR diversity, which was reported as lower still in relapsed/refractory patients.

The TCR sequence derives from a human donor with classical Hodgkin lymphoma. The rearrangement joins TRBV19 to TRBJ2-7; D might be TRBD1 (5 bases). Source: peripheral blood mononuclear cells (PBMCs), taken before the fourth cycle of nivolumab. The CDR3 sequence is CASSLTGSSYEQYF. In nucleotides, the CDR3 is TGTGCCAGTAGTCTTACAGGAAGTTCCTACGAGCAGTACTTC.